A selection of T cell receptor beta chains follows, all from one sample in a study of blood T cell repertoires in COVID-19. Measured with immunoSEQ multiplex PCR; TCRdb has only the in-frame clones, and not every one. The sample holds some 120,000 clones, 69% seen once. Specimen: peripheral blood. The origin of the receptors is a woman aged 70 to 79 with acute or convalescent COVID-19. CDR3s include the opening cysteine and the closing phenylalanine or tryptophan.

v_gene: TRBV10-2
j_gene: TRBJ1-4
CDR3aa: CASCKTGGVTNEKLFF

v_gene: TRBV11-2
j_gene: TRBJ2-2
CDR3aa: CASSPRTSGSGELFF

v_gene: TRBV7-8
j_gene: TRBJ1-6
CDR3aa: CASSPDRENSPLHF

v_gene: TRBV19
j_gene: TRBJ1-1
CDR3aa: CASSVDSTEAFF

v_gene: TRBV10-3
j_gene: TRBJ2-1
CDR3aa: CAISEGLAGHSDNEQFF

v_gene: TRBV19
j_gene: TRBJ2-7
CDR3aa: CASSIGQGYEQYF

v_gene: TRBV19
j_gene: TRBJ1-4
CDR3aa: CASRSGAGQHNEKLFF

v_gene: TRBV29-1
j_gene: TRBJ1-2
CDR3aa: CSVLGQGNYGYTF

v_gene: TRBV29-1
j_gene: TRBJ2-1
CDR3aa: CSVEGGDSSYNEQFF

v_gene: TRBV6-5
j_gene: TRBJ2-1
CDR3aa: CASGQAYNEQFF

v_gene: TRBV7-9
j_gene: TRBJ2-3
CDR3aa: CASSFGTSGTTDTQYF

v_gene: TRBV28
j_gene: TRBJ1-1
CDR3aa: CASSSQKLEAFF

v_gene: TRBV11-2
j_gene: TRBJ1-4
CDR3aa: CASSEQGVGREKLFF

v_gene: TRBV5-4
j_gene: TRBJ1-1
CDR3aa: CASSSGQGGTEAFF

v_gene: TRBV5-1
j_gene: TRBJ2-3
CDR3aa: CASSPRTSEATDTQYF

v_gene: TRBV28
j_gene: TRBJ2-7
CDR3aa: CASTTSGLAGRSNEQYF

v_gene: TRBV14
j_gene: TRBJ1-2
CDR3aa: CASSQGDRRYTF

v_gene: TRBV7-9
j_gene: TRBJ1-2
CDR3aa: CASSSGGVSYGYTF

v_gene: TRBV11-2
j_gene: TRBJ2-3
CDR3aa: CASSFGRGRQEDTQYF

v_gene: TRBV14
j_gene: TRBJ1-6
CDR3aa: CASSQVSNSPLHF

v_gene: TRBV11-2
j_gene: TRBJ2-2
CDR3aa: CASSPGAGGWTGELFF

v_gene: TRBV10-1
j_gene: TRBJ1-2
CDR3aa: CASSESITNPSGYTF

v_gene: TRBV5-1
j_gene: TRBJ2-5
CDR3aa: CASSWGQRGVQETQYF

v_gene: TRBV5-4
j_gene: TRBJ2-5
CDR3aa: CASSLGGRGQTQYF

v_gene: TRBV18
j_gene: TRBJ2-7
CDR3aa: CASSAGDRKNYEQYF

v_gene: TRBV5-4
j_gene: TRBJ2-1
CDR3aa: CASSLGGMNNEQFF

v_gene: TRBV3-1/TRBV3-2
j_gene: TRBJ1-1
CDR3aa: CASSQGYSLTEAFF

v_gene: TRBV20-1
j_gene: TRBJ1-2
CDR3aa: CSSMTGYGYTF

v_gene: TRBV5-1
j_gene: TRBJ1-2
CDR3aa: CASSEPGVRNGYTF

v_gene: TRBV6-2/TRBV6-3
j_gene: TRBJ1-2
CDR3aa: CASSYYRGKAGYGYTF

v_gene: TRBV28
j_gene: TRBJ2-3
CDR3aa: CASSLEAGAGDTQYF

v_gene: TRBV1
j_gene: TRBJ2-2
CDR3aa: CTRGLAGASYKGGELFF

v_gene: TRBV4-2
j_gene: TRBJ2-1
CDR3aa: CASSQDQGGRAPWSEQFF

v_gene: TRBV3-1/TRBV3-2
j_gene: TRBJ1-6
CDR3aa: CASSRSNQNSPLHF

v_gene: TRBV10-2
j_gene: TRBJ2-1
CDR3aa: CASLPGELAGGSYNEQFF

v_gene: TRBV3-1/TRBV3-2
j_gene: TRBJ2-7
CDR3aa: CASSQELGGNSYEQYF

v_gene: TRBV5-1
j_gene: TRBJ1-2
CDR3aa: CASSLDRASGYTF

v_gene: TRBV10-3
j_gene: TRBJ2-3
CDR3aa: CAMSGGRADTQYF

v_gene: TRBV25-1
j_gene: TRBJ1-1
CDR3aa: CASSEHLNTEAFF

v_gene: TRBV28
j_gene: TRBJ2-4
CDR3aa: CASTSQNIQYF

v_gene: TRBV5-1
j_gene: TRBJ2-5
CDR3aa: CASSLGGGQETQYF

v_gene: TRBV24-1
j_gene: TRBJ2-7
CDR3aa: CATSAPGTGVYEQYF

v_gene: TRBV5-4
j_gene: TRBJ1-2
CDR3aa: CASSLGDRELYGYTF

v_gene: TRBV28
j_gene: TRBJ2-2
CDR3aa: CASSLFTSGSRTGELFF

v_gene: TRBV30
j_gene: TRBJ1-2
CDR3aa: CACGTGGPYGYTF

v_gene: TRBV3-1/TRBV3-2
j_gene: TRBJ2-7
CDR3aa: CASSRTSGRGEQYF

v_gene: TRBV9
j_gene: TRBJ2-1
CDR3aa: CASSGASGSSYNEQFF

v_gene: TRBV4-2
j_gene: TRBJ1-4
CDR3aa: CASSPRTGGEKLFF

v_gene: TRBV9
j_gene: TRBJ1-2
CDR3aa: CASSPQGGSYGYTF

v_gene: TRBV7-9
j_gene: TRBJ1-1
CDR3aa: CASSSDRGKNTEAFF

v_gene: TRBV11-2
j_gene: TRBJ2-7
CDR3aa: CASSSDRVPQYF

v_gene: TRBV6-5
j_gene: TRBJ1-3
CDR3aa: CASSRQGYGNTIYF

v_gene: TRBV28
j_gene: TRBJ1-2
CDR3aa: CASSRMDRGREGYTF

v_gene: TRBV7-6
j_gene: TRBJ2-5
CDR3aa: CASSPGTSGLKETQYF

v_gene: TRBV4-2
j_gene: TRBJ2-3
CDR3aa: CASSGSGGEASTDTQYF

v_gene: TRBV9
j_gene: TRBJ2-1
CDR3aa: CASSVTLWASGDNEQFF

v_gene: TRBV29-1
j_gene: TRBJ2-7
CDR3aa: CSVLVGGHEQYF

v_gene: TRBV5-1
j_gene: TRBJ2-5
CDR3aa: CASSLGSTQQETQYF

v_gene: TRBV7-2
j_gene: TRBJ2-7
CDR3aa: CASSWDRGANEQYF

v_gene: TRBV29-1
j_gene: TRBJ1-2
CDR3aa: CSVEGGHTGVYGYTF